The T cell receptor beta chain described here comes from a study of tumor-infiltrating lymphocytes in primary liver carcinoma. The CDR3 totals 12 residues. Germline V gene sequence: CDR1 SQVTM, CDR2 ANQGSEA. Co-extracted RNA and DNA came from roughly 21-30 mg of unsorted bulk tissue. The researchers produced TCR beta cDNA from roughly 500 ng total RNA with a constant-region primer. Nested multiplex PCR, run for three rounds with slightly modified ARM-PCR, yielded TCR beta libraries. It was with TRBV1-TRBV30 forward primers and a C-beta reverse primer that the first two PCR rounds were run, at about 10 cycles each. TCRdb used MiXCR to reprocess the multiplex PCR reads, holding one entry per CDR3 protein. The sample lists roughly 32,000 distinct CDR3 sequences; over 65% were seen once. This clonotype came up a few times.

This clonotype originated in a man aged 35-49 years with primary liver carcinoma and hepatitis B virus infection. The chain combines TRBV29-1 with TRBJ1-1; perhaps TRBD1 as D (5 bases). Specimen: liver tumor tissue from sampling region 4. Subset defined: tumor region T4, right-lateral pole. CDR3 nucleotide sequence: TGCCGTGTTCGATGGGGCGCGACCGAAGCTTTCTTT. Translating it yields CRVRWGATEAFF.